This T cell receptor (beta chain) was documented in a study of response to subunit inactivated influenza vaccine. One entry per CDR3 protein results from TCRdb running MiXCR on the RT-PCR reads. The sample contains about 170,000 distinct CDR3 sequences, roughly 12% of which appear only once. This clonotype was seen only a few times. Germline V gene lookup returns CDR1 SGHNT and CDR2 YYREEE (reference sequence). CDR3 size: 15 residues. V shed 1 base and J 9 bases; nucleotides not matched to a gene: 8. These data also featured in a second study, about T cells expressing NK-cell markers. That study reports: 5'RACE template switching built TCR beta cDNA with unique molecular identifiers.

The TCR comes from a man aged 45-65 years who received an inactivated influenza vaccine. The sample consisted of CD8+ T cells sorted from PBMCs, taken about 12 days after vaccination. The V gene is TRBV5-4, the J gene TRBJ2-1; 9 bases match TRBD2. CDR3 protein: CASSLRGGARSEQFF. CDR3 sequence (DNA): TGTGCCAGCAGCTTGCGCGGGGGGGCTCGCAGTGAGCAGTTCTTC.